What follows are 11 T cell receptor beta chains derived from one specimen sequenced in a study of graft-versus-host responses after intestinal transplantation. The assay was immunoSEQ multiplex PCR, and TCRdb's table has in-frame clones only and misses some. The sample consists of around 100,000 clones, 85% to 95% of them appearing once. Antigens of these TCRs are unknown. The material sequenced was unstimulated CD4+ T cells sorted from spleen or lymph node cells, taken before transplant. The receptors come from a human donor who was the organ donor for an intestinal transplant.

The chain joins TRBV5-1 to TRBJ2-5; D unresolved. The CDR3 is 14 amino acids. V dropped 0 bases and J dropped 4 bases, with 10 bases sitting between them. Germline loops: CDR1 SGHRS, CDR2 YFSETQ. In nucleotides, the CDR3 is TGCGCCAGCAGCTTGGACTCAGGTTTAGAGACCCAGTACTTC. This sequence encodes CASSLDSGLETQYF.

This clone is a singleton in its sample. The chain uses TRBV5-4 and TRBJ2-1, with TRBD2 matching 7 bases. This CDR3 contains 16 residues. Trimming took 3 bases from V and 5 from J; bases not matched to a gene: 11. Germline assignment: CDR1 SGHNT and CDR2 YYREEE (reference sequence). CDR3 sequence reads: CASSYRLASDDNEQFF. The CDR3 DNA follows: TGTGCCAGCAGCTACAGACTAGCTAGTGATGACAATGAGCAGTTCTTC.

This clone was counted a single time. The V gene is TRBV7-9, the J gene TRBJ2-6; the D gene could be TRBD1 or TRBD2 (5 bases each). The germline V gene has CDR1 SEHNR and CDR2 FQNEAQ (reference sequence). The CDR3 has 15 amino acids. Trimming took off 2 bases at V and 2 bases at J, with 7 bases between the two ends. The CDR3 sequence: CASSLRDPGANVLTF. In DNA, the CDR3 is TGTGCCAGCAGCTTAAGGGACCCTGGGGCCAACGTCCTGACTTTC.

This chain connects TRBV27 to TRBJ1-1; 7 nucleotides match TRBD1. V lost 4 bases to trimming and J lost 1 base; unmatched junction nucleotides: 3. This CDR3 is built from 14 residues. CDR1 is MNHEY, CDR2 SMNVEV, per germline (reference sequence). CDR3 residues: CASSYRGQNTEAFF. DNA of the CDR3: TGTGCCAGCAGTTACAGGGGCCAGAACACTGAAGCTTTCTTT.

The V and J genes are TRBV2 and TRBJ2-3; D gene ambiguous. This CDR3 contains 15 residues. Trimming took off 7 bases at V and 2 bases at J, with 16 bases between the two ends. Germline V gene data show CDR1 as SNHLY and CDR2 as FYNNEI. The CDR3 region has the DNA TGTGCCAGCACCTCGTCCTCCGGCTTCACAGATACGCAGTATTTT. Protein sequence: CASTSSSGFTDTQYF.

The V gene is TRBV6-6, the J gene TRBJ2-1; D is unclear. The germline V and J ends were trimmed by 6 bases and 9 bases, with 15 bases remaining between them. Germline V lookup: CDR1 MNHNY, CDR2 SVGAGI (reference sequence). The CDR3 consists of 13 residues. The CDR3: CASSPDSPREQFF. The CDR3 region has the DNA TGTGCCAGCAGCCCCGACTCACCCCGTGAGCAGTTCTTC.

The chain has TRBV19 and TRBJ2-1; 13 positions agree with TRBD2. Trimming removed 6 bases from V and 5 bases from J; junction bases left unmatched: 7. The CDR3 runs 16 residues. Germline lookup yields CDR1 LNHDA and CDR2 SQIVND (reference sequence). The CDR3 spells CASRELGLAGDNEQFF. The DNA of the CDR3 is TGTGCCAGTAGGGAATTAGGACTAGCGGGAGACAATGAGCAGTTCTTC.

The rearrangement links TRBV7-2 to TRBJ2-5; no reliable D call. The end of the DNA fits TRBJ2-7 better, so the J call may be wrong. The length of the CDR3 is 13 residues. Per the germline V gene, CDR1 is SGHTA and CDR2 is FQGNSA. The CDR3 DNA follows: TGTGCCAGCAGCTTCGGGCGATCCTACGAGCAGTACTTC. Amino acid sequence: CASSFGRSYEQYF.

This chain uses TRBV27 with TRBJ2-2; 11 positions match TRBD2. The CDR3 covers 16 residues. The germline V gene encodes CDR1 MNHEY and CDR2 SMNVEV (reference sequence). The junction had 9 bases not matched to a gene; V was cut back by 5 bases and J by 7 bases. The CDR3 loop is CASSRNSGRAVGELFF. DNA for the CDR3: TGTGCCAGCAGTCGGAATAGCGGGAGGGCCGTCGGGGAGCTGTTTTTT.

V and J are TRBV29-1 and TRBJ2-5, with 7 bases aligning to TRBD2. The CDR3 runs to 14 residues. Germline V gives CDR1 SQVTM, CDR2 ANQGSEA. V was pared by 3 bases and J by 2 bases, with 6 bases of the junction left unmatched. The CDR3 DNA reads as TGCAGCGTTGAGGGCGGGAGCCTACAAGAGACCCAGTACTTC. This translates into CSVEGGSLQETQYF.

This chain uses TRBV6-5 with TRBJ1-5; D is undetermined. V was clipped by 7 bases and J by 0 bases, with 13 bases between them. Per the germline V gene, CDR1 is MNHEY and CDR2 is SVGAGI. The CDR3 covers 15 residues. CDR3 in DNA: TGTGCCAGCACCTCCGGAGGCGGTAGCAATCAGCCCCAGCATTTT. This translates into CASTSGGGSNQPQHF.